One T cell receptor beta chain is described in this entry. What it recognizes is unknown. The PCR used 60 Vbeta and 13 Jbeta primers. Repertoires were generated with immunoSEQ multiplex PCR, while TCRdb's copy carries only in-frame clones and drops some. This table holds about 150,000 clones, 80% to 85% found once. This entry belongs to a study of cytomegalovirus exposure and HLA in healthy donors. Notes on the study in general: Several top significant clusters appeared, in a later analysis, to be linked to common viral pathogens.

Deletions cut 5 bases from V and 0 bases from J, with 6 bases between. The length of the CDR3 is 13 residues. Per the germline V gene, CDR1 is SGHRS and CDR2 is YFSETQ. The specimen was PBMCs. The sequence was obtained from a male donor in good health and CMV-seronegative. The rearrangement links TRBV5-1 to TRBJ2-4; no reliable D call. Here the CDR3 reads CASSELAKNIQYF. Written as DNA, the CDR3 is TGCGCCAGCAGTGAACTAGCCAAAAACATTCAGTACTTC.